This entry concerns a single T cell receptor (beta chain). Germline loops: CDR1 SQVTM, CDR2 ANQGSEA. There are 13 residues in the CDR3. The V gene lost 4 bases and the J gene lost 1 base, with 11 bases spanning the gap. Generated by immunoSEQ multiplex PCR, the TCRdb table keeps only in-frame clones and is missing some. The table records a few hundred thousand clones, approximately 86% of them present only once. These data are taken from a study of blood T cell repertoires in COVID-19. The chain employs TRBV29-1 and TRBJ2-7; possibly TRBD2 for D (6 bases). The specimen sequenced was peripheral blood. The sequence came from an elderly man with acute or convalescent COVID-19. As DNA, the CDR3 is TGCAGCGTTGCCCCCGGGACTTCCTACGAGCAGTACTTC. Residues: CSVAPGTSYEQYF.